The 10 T cell receptor beta chains below come from one sample, sequenced in a study of blood T cell repertoires in COVID-19 (dated by TCRdb to 2020 to 2021). Library prep was done by the immunoSEQ multiplex PCR assay. Drawn from immuneACCESS, this table holds only the in-frame rearrangements with V and J called that TCRdb kept. Clones are partly lost; checked studies trace under half to an unresolved V gene and leave the rest unexplained. In all, the sample holds 190,000 or so clones, and about 86% of those were seen once. Less than 8.5% of the sample lies in the top ten. Sequencing input: PBMCs or T cells enriched from blood (not recorded which). Receptors originate from a man in his forties who had recovered from COVID-19.

The chain employs TRBV2 and TRBJ1-2, with D uncertain. Germline V gives CDR1 SNHLY, CDR2 FYNNEI. V was shortened by 10 bases and J by 0 bases, with 15 bases between the two germline ends. CDR3 length equals 14 residues. CDR3 sequence (DNA): TGTGCCACCTCACGGCAAACTACTAACTATGGCTACACCTTC. Translating gives CATSRQTTNYGYTF.

This chain connects TRBV7-9 to TRBJ1-2, with TRBD1 identical over 11 bases. The germline gives CDR1 SEHNR, CDR2 FQNEAQ (reference sequence). CDR3 length: 15 amino acids. The V and J ends lost 1 base and 7 bases, in that order; junction bases with no gene match: 5. CDR3 in DNA: TGTGCCAGCAGCTTAGGAACGGGACAGGGGGGTGGCTACACCTTC. Translating it yields CASSLGTGQGGGYTF.

The rearrangement joins TRBV7-2 to TRBJ2-5; a possible D gene is TRBD2 (6 bases). Looked up from germline, CDR1 is SGHTA and CDR2 is FQGNSA. V gave up 1 base and J gave up 4 bases, with 13 bases separating them. The length of the CDR3 is 15 residues. CDR3 amino acids: CASSLVRLARETQYF. The CDR3 DNA follows: TGTGCCAGCAGCTTAGTGCGTCTAGCGAGAGAGACCCAGTACTTC. The variable domain in full, completed from reference TRBV7-2 and TRBJ2-5, reads GAGVSQSPSNKVTEKGKDVELRCDPISGHTALYWYRQSLGQGLEFLIYFQGNSAPDKSGLPSDRFSAERTGGSVSTLTIQRTQQEDSAVYLCASSLVRLARETQYFGPGTRLLVL.

This rearrangement joins TRBV27 to TRBJ2-4; TRBD1 is a possible D gene (6 bases). Trimming left V 5 bases short and J 7 bases short, with 9 bases between. The CDR3 covers 12 residues. Germline lookup yields CDR1 MNHEY and CDR2 SMNVEV (reference sequence). CDR3: CASSQTGNIQYF. The CDR3 DNA sequence: TGTGCCAGCAGTCAAACAGGGAACATTCAGTACTTC.

The chain recombines TRBV5-8 with TRBJ1-1, with 9 bases matching TRBD1. V was clipped by 4 bases and J by 0 bases; unmatched bases: 4. Germline CDR1 reads SGHTS; CDR2 reads YDEGEE. CDR3 length: 15 amino acids. Here the CDR3 DNA reads TGTGCCAGCAGCACCGGACAGGGGATGAACACTGAAGCTTTCTTT. It is translated as CASSTGQGMNTEAFF.

V and J are TRBV2 and TRBJ1-5; D is possibly TRBD1 (6 bases). The V gene lost 5 bases and the J gene lost 0 bases, with 8 bases spanning the gap. The CDR3 runs 14 residues. Germline V CDR1 and CDR2: SNHLY, FYNNEI. Here the CDR3 reads CASSQGISNQPQHF. The DNA of the CDR3 is TGTGCCAGCAGTCAGGGGATTAGCAATCAGCCCCAGCATTTT.

The rearrangement links TRBV7-2 to TRBJ2-5; 11 bases are a match to TRBD1. Trimming at V came to 6 bases and at J to 4 bases, leaving 7 bases not matched to a gene. CDR3 size: 15 residues. Looked up from germline, CDR1 is SGHTA and CDR2 is FQGNSA. The CDR3 is CASRAGTGGLETQYF. The CDR3 DNA reads TGTGCCAGCAGGGCCGGGACAGGGGGTTTAGAGACCCAGTACTTC.

This clone has only a few counts. The chain employs TRBV14 and TRBJ1-1, with no clear D. The CDR3 totals 13 residues. Per the germline V gene, CDR1 is SGHDN and CDR2 is FVKESK. Trimming took 0 bases from V and 4 from J, leaving 6 bases between them. This CDR3 is CASSQDQATEAFF. The CDR3 DNA reads TGTGCCAGCAGCCAAGATCAGGCCACTGAAGCTTTCTTT.

The V gene is TRBV10-2, the J gene TRBJ2-2; TRBD2 is a possible D gene (5 bases). Germline V gene data show CDR1 as WSHSY and CDR2 as SAAADI. V lost 0 bases, J lost 6 bases, and 8 bases lay in between. The CDR3 sequence is 14 residues long. The CDR3 DNA is TGCGCCAGCAGTGAGTCTCAGCGGTCCGGGGAGCTGTTTTTT. It is translated as CASSESQRSGELFF.

This clone was seen once. The J gene is TRBJ1-4, the V gene TRBV30; a weak D match, TRBD1 (5 bases). Germline V gene sequence: CDR1 GTSNPN, CDR2 SVGIG (reference sequence). V was clipped by 2 bases and J by 7 bases, with 11 bases between them. The CDR3 has 13 residues. CDR3 loop: CAWSPGGLEKLFF. The DNA for the CDR3 is TGTGCCTGGAGTCCCGGGGGACTTGAAAAACTGTTTTTT. The full variable domain, completed using reference TRBV30 and TRBJ1-4, is SQTIHQWPATLVQPVGSPLSLECTVEGTSNPNLYWYRQAAGRGLQLLFYSVGIGQISSEVPQNLSASRPQDRQFILSSKKLLLSDSGFYLCAWSPGGLEKLFFGSGTQLSVL.